This TCR beta chain is drawn from a study of blood T cell repertoires in COVID-19. In the study overall: Recovered status in Cohort 3 required two negative PCRs, clearance, or symptom resolution.

Each participant's cohort was designated according to participant-reported clinical history. Germline lookup yields CDR1 SGHVS and CDR2 FQNEAQ. V was cut by 0 bases and J by 4 bases, with 20 bases left in between. This CDR3 is 18 amino acids long. The data were produced by immunoSEQ multiplex PCR, yet TCRdb's version contains in-frame clones alone and is incomplete. The top ten hold less than 2.5% of the sample, which has about 400,000 clones, around 87% seen once. V gene TRBV7-8 combines with J gene TRBJ2-3; a possible D gene is TRBD2 (6 bases). Sequenced material: PBMCs or T cells enriched from blood (not recorded which). The sequence derives from a man aged 40-49 years in a cohort exposed to, infected with or recovered from COVID-19 (not recorded which). The CDR3 reads CASSLARGSGEWADTQYF. CDR3 bases: TGTGCCAGCAGCTTAGCGCGAGGGTCGGGAGAGTGGGCAGATACGCAGTATTTT.